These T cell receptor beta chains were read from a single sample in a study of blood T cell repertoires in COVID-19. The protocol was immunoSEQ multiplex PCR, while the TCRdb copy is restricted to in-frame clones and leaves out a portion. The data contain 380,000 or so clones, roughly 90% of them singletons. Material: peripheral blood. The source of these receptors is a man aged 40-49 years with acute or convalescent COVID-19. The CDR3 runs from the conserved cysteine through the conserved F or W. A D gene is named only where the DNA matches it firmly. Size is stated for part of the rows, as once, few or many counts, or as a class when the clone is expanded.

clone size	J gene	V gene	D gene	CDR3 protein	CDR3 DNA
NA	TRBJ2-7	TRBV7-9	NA	CASSSHRGLSDEQYF	TGTGCCAGCAGCTCACACAGGGGACTCTCGGACGAGCAGTACTTC
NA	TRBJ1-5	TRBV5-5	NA	CASSLGDLWSQPQHF	TGTGCCAGCAGCTTGGGAGACCTATGGAGTCAGCCCCAGCATTTT
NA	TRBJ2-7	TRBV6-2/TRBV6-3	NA	CASSYEWSGAYEQYF	TGTGCCAGCAGTTACGAATGGTCAGGGGCCTACGAGCAGTACTTC
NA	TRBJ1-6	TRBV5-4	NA	CASSPQTQSSYNSPLHF	TGTGCCAGCAGCCCGCAAACACAGAGCTCCTATAATTCACCCCTCCACTTT
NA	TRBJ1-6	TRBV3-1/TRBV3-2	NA	CASSREQGTVFYGDSPLHF	TGTGCCAGCAGCCGGGAACAGGGCACAGTTTTTTATGGGGATTCACCCCTCCACTTT
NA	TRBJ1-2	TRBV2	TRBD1	CASTRQGNGYGYTF	TGTGCCAGCACCCGACAGGGTAATGGCTATGGCTACACCTTC
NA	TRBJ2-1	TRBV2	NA	CASSEATSIFF	TGTGCCAGCAGTGAAGCTACTAGTATATTCTTC
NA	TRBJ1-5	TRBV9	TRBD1	CASSVGQGDQPQHF	TGTGCCAGCAGCGTAGGACAGGGTGATCAGCCCCAGCATTTT
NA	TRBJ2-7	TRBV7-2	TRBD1	CASSQTGTDYEQYF	TGTGCCAGCAGCCAAACCGGGACAGACTACGAGCAGTACTTC
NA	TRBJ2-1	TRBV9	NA	CASSVASSYNEQFF	TGTGCCAGCAGCGTAGCGTCCAGTTACAATGAGCAGTTCTTC
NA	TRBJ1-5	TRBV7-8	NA	CASSLIRGYSNQPQHF	TGTGCCAGCAGCTTAATTCGGGGGTATAGCAATCAGCCCCAGCATTTT
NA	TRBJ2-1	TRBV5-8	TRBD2	CASSLGTSEYNEQFF	TGTGCCAGCAGCTTGGGGACTAGCGAGTACAATGAGCAGTTCTTC
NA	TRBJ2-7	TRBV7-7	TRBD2	CASSFYSSGIGSEQYF	TGTGCTAGCAGCTTCTACTCGAGCGGGATAGGCAGCGAGCAGTACTTC
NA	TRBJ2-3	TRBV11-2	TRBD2	CASSSVAGRRPTQYF	TGTGCCAGCAGCTCCGTGGCCGGGAGGAGGCCCACGCAGTATTTT
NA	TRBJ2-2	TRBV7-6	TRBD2	CASSSLREAPPSNTGELFF	TGTGCCAGCAGCTCCTTGCGGGAGGCCCCACCCAGTAACACCGGGGAGCTGTTTTTT
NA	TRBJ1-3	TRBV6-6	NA	CASSWEGWSGNTIYF	TGTGCCAGCAGTTGGGAGGGATGGTCTGGAAACACCATATATTTT
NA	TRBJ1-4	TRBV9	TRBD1	CASSVGQGYEKLFF	TGTGCCAGCAGCGTGGGACAGGGTTATGAAAAACTGTTTTTT
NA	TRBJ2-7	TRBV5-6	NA	CASSRTLGEQYF	TGTGCCAGCAGCCGGACTCTTGGCGAGCAGTACTTC
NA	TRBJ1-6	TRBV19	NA	CASSLRSSYNSPLHF	TGTGCCAGTAGTCTACGGAGCTCCTATAATTCACCCCTCCACTTT
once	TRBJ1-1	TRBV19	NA	CASSPDRFLNTEAFF	TGTGCCAGTAGCCCCGACAGGTTCCTGAACACTGAAGCTTTCTTT
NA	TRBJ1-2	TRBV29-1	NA	CSVAINYGYTF	TGCAGCGTTGCTATAAACTATGGCTACACCTTC
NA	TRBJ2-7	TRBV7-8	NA	CASSFRSSFSYEQYF	TGTGCCAGCAGCTTTCGTAGTTCTTTCTCCTACGAGCAGTACTTC
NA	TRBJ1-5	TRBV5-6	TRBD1	CASSPGGRQPQHF	TGTGCCAGCAGCCCAGGGGGCCGGCAGCCCCAGCATTTT
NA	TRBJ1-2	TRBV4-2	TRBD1	CASSQDSGGGGNYGYTF	TGTGCCAGCAGCCAAGATTCAGGGGGCGGAGGTAACTATGGCTACACCTTC
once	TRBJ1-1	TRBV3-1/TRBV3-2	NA	CASSLTGLNTEAFF	TGTGCCAGCAGCTTAACAGGACTGAACACTGAAGCTTTCTTT
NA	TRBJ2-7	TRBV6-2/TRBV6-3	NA	CASSYGTFLEQYF	TGTGCCAGCAGTTACGGGACTTTCCTCGAGCAGTACTTC
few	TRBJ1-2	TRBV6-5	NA	CAVAAGGSSNYGYTF	TGTGCCGTAGCGGCGGGTGGATCCTCTAACTATGGCTACACCTTC
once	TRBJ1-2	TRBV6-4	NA	CASSDPRQNHYGYTF	TGTGCCAGCAGTGACCCTAGACAGAATCACTATGGCTACACCTTC
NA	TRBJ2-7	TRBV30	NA	CAWGVGGEQYF	TGTGCCTGGGGGGTGGGGGGCGAGCAGTACTTC
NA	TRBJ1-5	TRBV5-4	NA	CASSQTGINQPQHF	TGTGCCAGCAGTCAGACGGGAATTAATCAGCCCCAGCATTTT
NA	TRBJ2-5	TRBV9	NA	CASSVDRVYGGETQYF	TGTGCCAGCAGCGTAGATCGCGTCTATGGAGGGGAGACCCAGTACTTC
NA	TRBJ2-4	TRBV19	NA	CASSPRWVEEIAKNIQYF	TGTGCCAGTAGCCCCCGATGGGTGGAGGAGATAGCCAAAAACATTCAGTACTTC
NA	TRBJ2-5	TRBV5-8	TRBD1	CASSFRTGAGGTQYF	TGTGCCAGCAGCTTTAGGACAGGGGCTGGCGGGACCCAGTACTTC
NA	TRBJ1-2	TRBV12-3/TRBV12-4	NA	CASSLGGSYGYTF	TGTGCCAGCAGTTTGGGCGGGAGCTATGGCTACACCTTC
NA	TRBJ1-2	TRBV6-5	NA	CASGQRGSLYGYTF	TGTGCCAGCGGACAGAGGGGGTCCCTCTATGGCTACACCTTC
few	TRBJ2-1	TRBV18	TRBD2	CASSPPGGRVNEQFF	TGTGCCAGCTCACCACCGGGGGGGAGGGTCAATGAGCAGTTCTTC
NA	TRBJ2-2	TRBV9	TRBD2	CASSPATSGPGELFF	TGTGCCAGCAGCCCCGCGACTAGCGGCCCCGGGGAGCTGTTTTTT
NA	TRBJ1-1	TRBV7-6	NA	CASSPDRQYTEAFF	TGTGCCAGCAGCCCGGACAGACAGTACACTGAAGCTTTCTTT
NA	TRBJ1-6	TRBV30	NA	CAWSVGGLDSPLHF	TGTGCCTGGAGTGTAGGGGGTCTGGATTCACCCCTCCACTTT
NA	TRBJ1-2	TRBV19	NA	CASRRRGANYGYTF	TGTGCCAGTAGAAGGAGGGGAGCTAACTATGGCTACACCTTC
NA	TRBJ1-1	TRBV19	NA	CASSRGTEAFF	TGTGCCAGTAGTCGAGGGACTGAAGCTTTCTTT
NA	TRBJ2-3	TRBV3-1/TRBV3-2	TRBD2	CASSRTTSGSTDTQYF	TGTGCCAGCAGCCGGACGACTAGCGGCAGCACAGATACGCAGTATTTT
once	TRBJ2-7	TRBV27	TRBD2	CASSSLAGVGYEQYF	TGTGCCAGCAGTTCCCTAGCGGGAGTAGGGTACGAGCAGTACTTC
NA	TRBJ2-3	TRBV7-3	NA	CASSPQYSGTDTQYF	TGTGCCAGCAGCCCTCAATACAGTGGCACAGATACGCAGTATTTT
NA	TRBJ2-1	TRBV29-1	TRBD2	CSVGSGTPYNEQFF	TGCAGCGTTGGGAGCGGGACCCCCTACAATGAGCAGTTCTTC
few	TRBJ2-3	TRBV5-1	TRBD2	CASTLAVPSTDTQYF	TGCGCCAGCACGCTAGCGGTTCCTAGCACAGATACGCAGTATTTT
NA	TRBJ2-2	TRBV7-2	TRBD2	CASSPQQLAVNTGELFF	TGTGCCAGCAGCCCACAACAACTAGCGGTCAACACCGGGGAGCTGTTTTTT
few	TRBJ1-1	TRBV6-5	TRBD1	CASSPQGVNTEAFF	TGTGCCAGCAGTCCCCAGGGGGTGAACACTGAAGCTTTCTTT
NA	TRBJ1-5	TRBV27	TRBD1	CASSLATGVQPQHF	TGTGCCAGCAGTTTGGCTACAGGGGTTCAGCCCCAGCATTTT
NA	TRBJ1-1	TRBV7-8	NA	CASSPSWSYTEAFF	TGTGCCAGCAGCCCAAGCTGGTCCTACACTGAAGCTTTCTTT
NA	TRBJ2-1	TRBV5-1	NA	CASSQGLLAPDNEQFF	TGCGCCAGCAGCCAGGGACTTCTGGCTCCCGACAATGAGCAGTTCTTC
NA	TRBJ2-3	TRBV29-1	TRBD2	CSKRTGGDTQYF	TGCAGTAAACGGACGGGGGGAGATACGCAGTATTTT
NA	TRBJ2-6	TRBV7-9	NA	CASSSRQGLGSGANVLTF	TGTGCCAGCAGCTCCCGCCAGGGTTTGGGCTCTGGGGCCAACGTCCTGACTTTC
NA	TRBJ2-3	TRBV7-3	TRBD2	CASSPRLAGRGDTQYF	TGTGCCAGCAGCCCTAGACTAGCGGGGAGGGGAGATACGCAGTATTTT